A single sample is the source of the 9 T cell receptor beta chains below, sequenced in a study of shared clonotypes between healthy human individuals. Assay: immunoSEQ multiplex PCR; the TCRdb copy retains only in-frame clones and omits some. The table lists about 980,000 clones, over 60% of them singletons. Material: memory CD4+ T cells sorted from blood. Documented subset: CD45RA-negative fraction. These receptors all stem from a man aged 18-30 years in good health.

The chain has TRBV28 and TRBJ2-7, with 7 nucleotides matching TRBD2. V shed 5 bases, J shed 4 bases, and the junction held 8 bases outside the gene matches. The germline V gene has CDR1 MDHEN and CDR2 SYDVKM. There are 14 residues in the CDR3. As DNA, the CDR3 is TGTGCCAGCAGTCCCGGACTAGAAGTTTACGAGCAGTACTTC. Translated, it gives CASSPGLEVYEQYF.

This clone appeared a few times. Other DNA sequences in the sample encode the same CDR3. This chain connects TRBV30 to TRBJ1-5; TRBD1 matches at 7 bases. CDR1 is GTSNPN, CDR2 SVGIG, per germline (reference sequence). The CDR3 has 13 residues. V lost 2 bases to trimming and J lost 6 bases; unmatched junction nucleotides: 4. Written as DNA, the CDR3 is TGTGCCTGGAGTAGACAGGGCGGTCAGCCCCAGCATTTT. Its protein is CAWSRQGGQPQHF.

The rearrangement joins TRBV5-1 to TRBJ2-1; TRBD2 aligns across 9 bases. CDR3 length equals 15 residues. V was clipped by 0 bases and J by 4 bases; unmatched bases: 2. Germline V gene data show CDR1 as SGHRS and CDR2 as YFSETQ. CDR3 DNA: TGCGCCAGCAGCTTGGACCTAGCGGGGTACAATGAGCAGTTCTTC. It translates to CASSLDLAGYNEQFF.

The rearrangement joins TRBV2 to TRBJ2-1, with D possibly being TRBD1 or TRBD2 (5 bases each). This CDR3 comprises 14 residues. Germline assignment: CDR1 SNHLY and CDR2 FYNNEI. The V and J ends lost 4 bases and 4 bases respectively, with 11 bases between them. As DNA, the CDR3 is TGTGCCAGCAGTGGGTCGGGGCGGTACAATGAGCAGTTCTTC. Protein sequence: CASSGSGRYNEQFF.

This chain links TRBV7-9 with TRBJ1-1; tentatively, D is TRBD1 (6 bases). Germline-derived CDR1 and CDR2 are SEHNR and FQNEAQ (reference sequence). V lost 5 bases, J lost 6 bases, and 19 bases lay in between. This CDR3 region has 15 residues. CDR3 bases: TGTGCCAGCAGCCTACCTACCCTTGGGACACCTGAAGCTTTCTTT. Translated: CASSLPTLGTPEAFF.

The chain recombines TRBV14 with TRBJ2-5; TRBD1 matches 7 bases. CDR1 is SGHDN and CDR2 is FVKESK in the germline V gene. This CDR3 is built from 13 residues. V trimming: 10 bases; J trimming: 7 bases; junction bases outside the gene matches: 12. The CDR3 region is CAIRTGSGTTQYF. The CDR3 nucleotides are TGTGCCATCCGGACAGGCTCGGGGACGACCCAGTACTTC. Full variable domain (outside the CDR3, taken from reference TRBV14 and TRBJ2-5): EAGVTQFPSHSVIEKGQTVTLRCDPISGHDNLYWYRRVMGKEIKFLLHFVKESKQDESGMPNNRFLAERTGGTYSTLKVQPAELEDSGVYFCAIRTGSGTTQYFGPGTRLLVL.

This clone has more than one count but fewer than ten. The chain employs TRBV7-2 and TRBJ1-1, with D uncertain. CDR3 length equals 15 residues. Deletions cut 5 bases from V and 1 base from J, with 14 bases between. Looked up from germline, CDR1 is SGHTA and CDR2 is FQGNSA. The CDR3 loop is CASSPHSFTNTEAFF. DNA of the CDR3: TGTGCCAGCAGCCCCCACTCATTCACGAACACTGAAGCTTTCTTT.

The chain has TRBV9 and TRBJ2-3, with D hard to call. The germline V and J ends were trimmed by 0 bases and 6 bases, with 8 bases remaining between them. Germline values: CDR1 SGDLS, CDR2 YYNGEE. This CDR3 has 13 amino acids. The CDR3 region is CASSVGRSDTQYF. The DNA for the CDR3 is TGTGCCAGCAGCGTAGGACGGTCCGATACGCAGTATTTT.

This chain links TRBV6-5 with TRBJ2-7; 8 bases are a match to TRBD2. Germline values: CDR1 MNHEY, CDR2 SVGAGI. The CDR3 spans 16 residues. V was clipped by 1 base and J by 6 bases; unmatched bases: 11. This chain's CDR3 is CASSYLSGTRGFEQYF. CDR3 DNA: TGTGCCAGCAGTTACTTATCCGGGACTAGAGGCTTCGAGCAGTACTTC.